This T cell receptor beta chain is drawn from a study of early T cells in non-severe SARS-CoV-2 infection. Across the whole study: Investigators sequenced bulk RNA drawn from unsorted whole blood, and chains remained unpaired. Study-level results: VDJdb matching, biased toward anti-spike CD8 responses, missed private and CD4 specificities.

This clonotype was recorded many times. Its antigen is unidentified. After removal of 8 bases from V and 0 bases from J, the junction contained 8 bases not matched to a gene. The CDR3 totals 15 residues. In germline, CDR1 is SGHVS, CDR2 FNYEAQ. Attachment of unique molecular identifiers to individual cDNA molecules was performed. TCRdb fed the 5' RACE reads into MiXCR, producing one record per CDR3 protein. The table lists 39,000 or so distinct CDR3 sequences, less than 6% of them singletons, with roughly 4% in the top ten. The chain combines TRBV7-6 with TRBJ2-3, with 7 nucleotides matching TRBD1. The sequences come from whole blood, collected at baseline. The TCR was taken from an adult who was a healthcare worker with PCR-confirmed SARS-CoV-2 infection or an uninfected control (not recorded which). CDR3 bases: TGTGCCAGCGTAGGGGGCTATCCAAGCACAGATACGCAGTATTTT. This codes for CASVGGYPSTDTQYF.